This T cell receptor beta chain was documented in a study of blood T cell repertoires in COVID-19. The overall study: COVID-19 samples collected from the United States, Italy and Spain covered acute and convalescent phases. From T cells, B-cell-depleted T cells, or PBMCs came the material, which was cDNA or gDNA.

Per the authors' pipeline: How many nucleated cells were present was estimated from reference gene primer amplification. Libraries were prepared by immunoSEQ multiplex PCR; TCRdb keeps only in-frame clonotypes and omits some of them. D and trimming were read from the DNA, whereas the V and J calls and clone size are those reported in that table. This table has 240,000 or so clones, 75% to 85% appearing once. Germline assignment: CDR1 MRHNA and CDR2 SNTAGT. Trimming cost V 7 bases and J 11 bases, with 8 bases left between them. This CDR3 is 9 amino acids long. Sequencing was performed on peripheral blood. The chain is built from TRBV6-4 and TRBJ1-1; D remains unclear. This clonotype originated in a woman aged 55-70 years with active or convalescent COVID-19. The CDR3 DNA reads as TGTGCCAGCAACGAACAGGCTTTCTTT. Its translation: CASNEQAFF.